Presented here are 2 T cell receptor beta chains from one specimen sequenced in a study of shared clonotypes between healthy human individuals. Selected positively for CCR7 and CD45RO-negative, naive CD8 cells excluded terminally differentiated effector memory CD45RA+ cells. Assay used: immunoSEQ multiplex PCR; TCRdb lists only in-frame clones, some missing. The sample gives fewer than 1 million clones, about 96% of which show up once; around 0.25% is in the top ten. The sequenced sample consisted of naive CD8+ T cells sorted from blood. These TCRs come from a young man in good health.

In this sample, this clone turned up once. V usage is TRBV29-1 and J usage is TRBJ2-5, with 16 bases that match TRBD2. Trimming at V came to 7 bases and at J to 1 base, leaving 15 bases not matched to a gene. Looked up from germline, CDR1 is SQVTM and CDR2 is ANQGSEA. This CDR3 contains 19 residues. DNA for the CDR3: TGCAGCGGTCGAGGGACTAGCGGGAGGGCTCAATCGACCCAAGAGACCCAGTACTTC. Its protein product is CSGRGTSGRAQSTQETQYF.

This clone was found once. This chain uses TRBV7-2 with TRBJ1-5; D call uncertain. Germline loops: CDR1 SGHTA, CDR2 FQGNSA. The V end lost 0 bases, the J end lost 0 bases, and 9 bases lay between the germline ends. The CDR3 totals 16 residues. Here the CDR3 reads CASSLAGAYSNQPQHF. The CDR3 DNA follows: TGTGCCAGCAGCTTAGCGGGAGCGTATAGCAATCAGCCCCAGCATTTT.